The T cell receptor beta chain under discussion was sequenced for a study of cytomegalovirus exposure and HLA in healthy donors. PCR involved 60 Vbeta and 13 Jbeta primers. Assay used: immunoSEQ multiplex PCR; TCRdb lists only in-frame clones, some missing. The top ten hold approximately 1.3% of the sample, which has roughly 180,000 clones, over 70% seen once. Unmatched junction bases numbered 11, after V lost 3 bases and J lost 5 bases. Looked up from germline, CDR1 is LGHNA and CDR2 is YNFKEQ. CDR3 length: 16 amino acids. The sequenced sample was PBMCs. The receptor was derived from a man between 18 and 35 years old in good health and CMV-seronegative. This chain links TRBV4-2 with TRBJ2-5, with 8 bases fitting TRBD2. The chain's CDR3 is CASSHYRRASGETQYF. The CDR3, as DNA: TGTGCCAGCAGCCATTACCGACGGGCTAGCGGGGAGACCCAGTACTTC.